This T cell receptor (beta chain) was retrieved from a study of blood T cell repertoires in COVID-19. Study-level background: Sources were T cells, B-cell-depleted T cells, or PBMCs; the material itself was cDNA or gDNA.

Only in-frame clones appear in the TCRdb table, and some are missing; sequencing was by immunoSEQ multiplex PCR. The sample includes under 350,000 clones, 86% of them seen just once. Participants were placed into cohorts based on the clinical history they reported. In Cohort 3, a recovered donor had either two negative PCRs, clearance, or symptom resolution. The germline V gene encodes CDR1 SGHAT and CDR2 FQNNGV. This CDR3 has 15 residues. The V gene lost 2 bases and the J gene lost 4 bases, with 11 bases spanning the gap. The TCR comes from a young man who had recovered from COVID-19. The sequenced sample was PBMCs or T cells enriched from blood (not recorded which). V is TRBV11-2 and J is TRBJ1-4, with a weak D call TRBD1 (5 bases). The CDR3 here is CASSLKGLLNEKLFF. CDR3 nucleotide sequence: TGTGCCAGCAGCTTAAAGGGGCTACTTAATGAAAAACTGTTTTTT.